This T cell receptor (beta chain) appears in the sequencing data of a study of shared clonotypes between healthy human individuals. Turning to the study itself: Each donor's CD8 memory used one plate, CD8 naive two, each CD4 subset three.

J was trimmed by 6 bases and V by 3 bases; bases with no gene match: 6. This CDR3 spans 16 amino acids. The germline V gene encodes CDR1 SGHRS and CDR2 YFSETQ. CD4+ cells yielded CD45RA+ naive and CD45RA-negative memory subsets. Researchers ran the assay at a deep level. Sequencing was performed with immunoSEQ multiplex PCR; in TCRdb, only in-frame clones are kept and a portion is missing. The sample has 2 million to 2.5 million clones, under 95% seen once. The chain joins TRBV5-1 to TRBJ2-2, with 12 bases lining up with TRBD2. The receptor was isolated from a man aged 18 to 30 in good health. Some clones in this sample may be carry-over from other donors' samples. The sequenced sample was naive CD4+ T cells from PBMCs. This sample's subset: CD45RA+ positively selected. CDR3 sequence: CASSSGLAGSAGELFF. The DNA for the CDR3 is TGCGCCAGCAGCTCTGGACTAGCGGGATCTGCCGGGGAGCTGTTTTTT.